The present entry profiles one TCR beta chain with its context. Repertoires were generated with immunoSEQ multiplex PCR, while TCRdb's copy carries only in-frame clones and drops some. The data show a few hundred thousand clones, with roughly nine tenths seen just once and less than 8% held by the top ten. This sample is drawn from a study of blood T cell repertoires in COVID-19. The germline V gene encodes CDR1 SGHDN and CDR2 FVKESK. With 4 bases clipped from V and 2 bases from J, the junction kept 6 bases outside the gene matches. The CDR3 contains 15 residues. The sample comprised peripheral blood. The V and J genes are TRBV14 and TRBJ2-7, with 9 bases aligning to TRBD1. The receptor was isolated from a man aged 55 to 70 with acute or convalescent COVID-19. The CDR3 spells CASSPGQGKTYEQYF. CDR3 in DNA: TGTGCCAGCAGCCCGGGACAGGGAAAGACCTACGAGCAGTACTTC.